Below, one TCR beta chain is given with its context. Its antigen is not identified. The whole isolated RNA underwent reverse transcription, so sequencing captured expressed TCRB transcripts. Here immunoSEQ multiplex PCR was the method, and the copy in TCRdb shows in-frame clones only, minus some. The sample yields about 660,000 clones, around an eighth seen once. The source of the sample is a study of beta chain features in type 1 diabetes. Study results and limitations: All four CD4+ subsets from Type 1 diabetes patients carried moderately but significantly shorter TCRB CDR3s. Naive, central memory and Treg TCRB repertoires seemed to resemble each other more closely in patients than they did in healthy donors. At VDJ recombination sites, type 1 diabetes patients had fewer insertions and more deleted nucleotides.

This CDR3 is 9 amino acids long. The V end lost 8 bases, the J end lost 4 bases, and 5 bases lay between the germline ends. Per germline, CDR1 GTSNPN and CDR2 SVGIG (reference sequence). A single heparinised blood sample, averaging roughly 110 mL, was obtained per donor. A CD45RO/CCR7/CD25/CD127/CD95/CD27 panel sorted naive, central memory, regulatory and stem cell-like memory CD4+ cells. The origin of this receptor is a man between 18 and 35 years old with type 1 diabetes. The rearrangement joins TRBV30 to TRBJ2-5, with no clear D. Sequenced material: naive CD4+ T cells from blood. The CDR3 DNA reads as TGTGCCAAGAGAGAGACCCAGTACTTC. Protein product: CAKRETQYF. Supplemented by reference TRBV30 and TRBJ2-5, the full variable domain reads SQTIHQWPATLVQPVGSPLSLECTVEGTSNPNLYWYRQAAGRGLQLLFYSVGIGQISSEVPQNLSASRPQDRQFILSSKKLLLSDSGFYLCAKRETQYFGPGTRLLVL.